This TCR beta chain was retrieved from a study of Ad26.COV2.S vaccination and SARS-CoV-2 variants. Study results and caveats: Non-spike TCR breadth showed similarity between vaccine and placebo recipients. Placebo recipients showed lower spike-specific TCR breadth than vaccinees.

A note on this clone: The antigen is not known.

Treatment here: roughly 18 received Ad26.COV2.S at low or high dose, single or two shots; 5 received placebo; per-sample allocation not given. Day 63 following the first vaccine or placebo injection was when the samples were taken. Boston provided a donor who was an adult aged 18-55 years. As its vector, the vaccine had Ad26, which expressed Wuhan-strain SARS-CoV-2 spike. Clones were read by immunoSEQ multiplex PCR, and TCRdb kept only the in-frame ones, dropping some. The sample lists about 470,000 clones; 80% to 95% were seen once. The V gene lost 11 bases and the J gene lost 5 bases, with 16 bases spanning the gap. The germline gives CDR1 MNHEY, CDR2 SMNVEV (reference sequence). The CDR3 sequence is 12 residues long.

This receptor was identified in a person between 18 and 65 years old who received the Ad26.COV2.S COVID-19 vaccine or a placebo. V usage is TRBV27 and J usage is TRBJ2-7, with D maybe TRBD1 (6 bases). The material was peripheral blood, obtained in a trial of Ad26.COV2.S vaccine versus placebo. CDR3 sequence reads: CALGAPTHEQYF. The CDR3 nucleotides are TGTGCCCTGGGGGCACCCACCCACGAGCAGTACTTC.